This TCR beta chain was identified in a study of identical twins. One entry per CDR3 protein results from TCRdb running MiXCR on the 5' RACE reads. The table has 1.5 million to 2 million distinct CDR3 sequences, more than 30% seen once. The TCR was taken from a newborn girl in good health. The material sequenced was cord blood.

The CDR3 region has the DNA TGTGCCAGCAGCCAAGGCGTGGGAGTGCAAGAGACCCAGTACTTC. This gives the protein CASSQGVGVQETQYF. The V gene is TRBV3-1, the J gene TRBJ2-5, with D tentatively TRBD2 (5 bases). The length of the CDR3 is 15 residues. V was pared by 1 base and J by 2 bases, with 11 bases between. Germline values: CDR1 LGHDT, CDR2 YNNKEL (reference sequence).